This paragraph covers one T cell receptor (beta chain) sequence. As originally analysed: The assay estimated nucleated cells by amplifying reference gene primers. The method was immunoSEQ multiplex PCR; TCRdb's version includes in-frame clones alone and lacks a portion of them. V, J and clone size were drawn from that table, and D and trimming were deduced from the DNA. The sample includes 130,000 or so clones, 75% to 90% of them seen just once. The data originate from a study of blood T cell repertoires in COVID-19. Study overall: Both acute and convalescent COVID-19 samples were obtained from the United States, Italy and Spain.

CDR1 and CDR2 (germline): LNHNV, YYDKDF (reference sequence). CDR3 size: 16 residues. The V and J ends lost 3 bases and 7 bases respectively, with 16 bases between them. Material: peripheral blood. The chain employs TRBV15 and TRBJ1-6; no clear D gene. The receptor's source is a man in his fifties with active or convalescent COVID-19. The CDR3 nucleotides read TGTGCCACCAGCAGGCCCGGTGGTGGAGGGAATTCACCCCTCCACTTT. It yields the protein CATSRPGGGGNSPLHF.